The following is a TCR beta chain sequence with its context. These data belong to a study of blood T cell repertoires in COVID-19. In the authors' methods: Using reference gene primer amplification, nucleated cell counts were estimated. Sequencing was performed with immunoSEQ multiplex PCR; in TCRdb, only in-frame clones are kept and a portion is missing. The DNA was the basis for D and trimming; V, J and clone size are from that table. The table records under 150,000 clones, 65% to 85% of them present only once. The source is a man older than 75 with active or convalescent COVID-19. The sequenced sample was peripheral blood.

The CDR3 here is CASTSGQGIYGYTF. The CDR3 DNA is TGTGCCAGTACCTCGGGACAGGGGATCTATGGCTACACCTTC. The chain carries TRBV19 and TRBJ1-2; 10 bases fit TRBD1. Per the germline V gene, CDR1 is LNHDA and CDR2 is SQIVND (reference sequence). The CDR3 length is 14 residues. The V and J ends lost 7 bases and 4 bases, in that order; junction bases with no gene match: 6.